Listed here are 24 T cell receptor beta chains from one sample, sequenced in a study of blood T cell repertoires in COVID-19 (dated by TCRdb to about 2020). Libraries were made using the immunoSEQ multiplex PCR assay. Not all clones reach the TCRdb copy of this immuneACCESS table, which keeps in-frame sequences only. Checked studies attribute under half of the gap to unresolved V genes and leave the rest unexplained. For this sample the table gives roughly 340,000 clones, of which 75% to 90% were detected only once. Together, the top ten hold 1% of the sample. What was sequenced was PBMCs or T cells enriched from blood (not recorded which). These TCRs come from a man younger than 35 who had recovered from COVID-19.

The chain carries TRBV5-5 and TRBJ1-1; D remains unclear. CDR3 size: 13 residues. Germline V CDR1 and CDR2: SGHKS, YYEKEE (reference sequence). With 0 bases removed from V and 7 bases from J, the gap between germline ends came to 10 bases. CDR3 sequence (DNA): TGTGCCAGCAGCTTGGGTCCTACTAATGAAGCTTTCTTT. Protein sequence: CASSLGPTNEAFF.

The chain is built from TRBV6-5 and TRBJ1-5; D call uncertain. Germline V gives CDR1 MNHEY, CDR2 SVGAGI. This CDR3 is 12 amino acids long. V shed 10 bases and J shed 2 bases, with 9 bases lying between them. The CDR3 nucleotides are TGTGCCACCCGGGAGGGCAATCAGCCCCAGCATTTT. As protein: CATREGNQPQHF.

The chain recombines TRBV11-3 with TRBJ2-2, with 8 bases that match TRBD2. The CDR3 runs to 16 residues. CDR1 is SGHNT and CDR2 is YENEEA in the germline V gene. Unmatched junction bases numbered 5, after V lost 5 bases and J lost 0 bases. The chain's CDR3 is CASSPRLAPNTGELFF. CDR3 nucleotide sequence: TGTGCCAGCAGCCCTCGACTAGCGCCGAACACCGGGGAGCTGTTTTTT.

This clone was detected only once. The V call is TRBV7-2, the J call TRBJ1-2; perhaps TRBD1 as D (6 bases). CDR1 and CDR2 (germline): SGHTA, FQGNSA. This CDR3 is built from 12 residues. Trimming took off 4 bases at V and 7 bases at J, with 10 bases between the two ends. The CDR3 DNA reads as TGTGCCAGCAGCTGGACAGTGTCTGGCTACACCTTC. Residues: CASSWTVSGYTF.

The CDR3 DNA sequence: TGCGCCAGCAGCCAAGAGGGCAGTGCCTACGAGCAGTACTTC. It is translated as CASSQEGSAYEQYF. The V call is TRBV4-1, the J call TRBJ2-7; D not certain. Looked up from germline, CDR1 is MGHRA and CDR2 is YSYEKL. V lost 0 bases to trimming and J lost 2 bases, with 8 bases between them. This CDR3 has 14 residues.

This chain joins TRBV28 and TRBJ1-3, with a weak D call TRBD1 (6 bases). The CDR3 contains 16 residues. The V gene lost 1 base and the J gene lost 3 bases, with 13 bases spanning the gap. Germline values: CDR1 MDHEN, CDR2 SYDVKM. The CDR3 bases are TGTGCCAGCAGTTTATTAAGAGGCAGGGGTGGAAACACCATATATTTT. Translation: CASSLLRGRGGNTIYF.

J is TRBJ1-5 and V is TRBV27; D is uncertain. CDR1 is MNHEY, CDR2 SMNVEV, per germline (reference sequence). Trimming pared 2 bases from V and 7 bases from J, leaving 12 bases between. CDR3 length: 14 residues. The CDR3 sequence is CASSLAGWEQPQHF. The CDR3 nucleotides read TGTGCCAGCAGTTTAGCGGGGTGGGAACAGCCCCAGCATTTT.

The chain has TRBV5-6 and TRBJ1-3, with D unresolved. Looked up from germline, CDR1 is SGHDT and CDR2 is YYEEEE. The length of the CDR3 is 12 residues. The V end was cut by 2 bases, the J end by 3 bases, with 3 bases between. The CDR3 nucleotides read TGTGCCAGCAGCTTCGGTGGAAACACCATATATTTT. Amino acids: CASSFGGNTIYF.

The chain recombines TRBV6-1 with TRBJ1-5; D gene unclear. Germline-derived CDR1 and CDR2 are MNHNS and SASEGT. This CDR3 has 11 amino acids. Trimming removed 1 base from V and 11 bases from J, with 6 bases in between. This chain's CDR3 is CASSEVQTQHF. In nucleotides, the CDR3 is TGTGCCAGCAGTGAAGTACAGACCCAGCATTTT.

The CDR3: CASSLSTGTGELFF. The CDR3 DNA follows: TGTGCCAGCAGCTTAAGCACAGGCACCGGGGAGCTGTTTTTT. V is TRBV7-3 and J is TRBJ2-2, with D perhaps TRBD1 (5 bases). V lost 1 base and J lost 4, with 7 bases in between. CDR3 length equals 14 residues. Germline V lookup: CDR1 SGHTA, CDR2 FQGTGA.

Only one count was recorded for this clone. The chain recombines TRBV19 with TRBJ1-2; perhaps TRBD1 as D (5 bases). This CDR3 comprises 19 residues. Trimming took 1 base from V and 0 from J, leaving 21 bases between them. Germline V gene sequence: CDR1 LNHDA, CDR2 SQIVND (reference sequence). The CDR3 coding sequence is TGTGCCAGTAGTATAGTCACTTCCCAGGGCGGGAAAGCTAACTATGGCTACACCTTC. This encodes CASSIVTSQGGKANYGYTF.

The chain uses TRBV10-3 and TRBJ2-1; weak D call: TRBD2 (5 bases). The CDR3 length is 11 residues. Germline CDR1 is ENHRY and CDR2 is SYGVKD. V lost 8 bases and J lost 4, with 6 bases in between. The CDR3 loop reads CAIGEYNEQFF. The CDR3 nucleotides are TGTGCCATCGGGGAGTACAATGAGCAGTTCTTC.

This rearrangement joins TRBV18 to TRBJ2-3; perhaps TRBD2 as D (5 bases). V was pared by 6 bases and J by 3 bases, with 10 bases between. The germline CDR1 and CDR2 sequences are KGHSH and LQKENI. This CDR3 contains 13 residues. CDR3 coding DNA: TGTGCCAGCTCGCTCGGGGAAACAGATACGCAGTATTTT. It specifies CASSLGETDTQYF. Combining the CDR3 with reference TRBV18 and TRBJ2-3 gives the whole variable domain NAGVMQNPRHLVRRRGQEARLRCSPMKGHSHVYWYRQLPEEGLKFMVYLQKENIIDESGMPKERFSAEFPKEGPSILRIQQVVRGDSAAYFCASSLGETDTQYFGPGTRLTVL.

The chain is built from TRBV19 and TRBJ1-6, with D unresolved. CDR3 size: 13 residues. The V end was cut by 7 bases, the J end by 9 bases, with 13 bases between. From germline, CDR1 is LNHDA and CDR2 SQIVND (reference sequence). DNA for the CDR3: TGTGCCAGTACGGAGGGATTCAGTTCACCCCTCCACTTT. This codes for CASTEGFSSPLHF.

The V and J genes are TRBV12-3 or TRBV12-4 and TRBJ1-2; D is uncertain. The CDR3 is 12 amino acids. V lost 6 bases and J lost 7, with 12 bases in between. The CDR3 is CASSLGYAGYTF. In nucleotides, the CDR3 is TGTGCCAGCAGCCTCGGGTACGCTGGCTACACCTTC.

This chain uses TRBV9 with TRBJ2-1; D is perhaps TRBD2 (7 bases). The germline gives CDR1 SGDLS, CDR2 YYNGEE. The V end was cut by 4 bases, the J end by 1 base, with 24 bases between. The CDR3 consists of 19 residues. The CDR3 sequence: CASSPHPLAGAPSYNEQFF. In DNA form, the CDR3 reads TGTGCCAGCAGCCCCCACCCGTTGGCGGGGGCCCCTTCCTACAATGAGCAGTTCTTC.

The rearrangement uses TRBV14 and TRBJ2-1; TRBD2 might be the D (5 bases). The CDR3 extends over 15 amino acids. Germline lookup yields CDR1 SGHDN and CDR2 FVKESK. V lost 0 bases, J lost 9 bases, and 15 bases lay in between. The CDR3 region is CASSQEDFGRGEQFF. The DNA for the CDR3 is TGTGCCAGCAGCCAAGAGGACTTTGGACGGGGTGAGCAGTTCTTC.

The chain joins TRBV11-2 to TRBJ2-4, with a possible D match to TRBD2 (5 bases). In germline, CDR1 is SGHAT, CDR2 FQNNGV. The V end lost 0 bases, the J end lost 0 bases, and 12 bases lay between the germline ends. The CDR3 is made up of 17 amino acids. CDR3 loop: CASSLDAGYVAKNIQYF. CDR3 DNA sequence: TGTGCCAGCAGCTTAGATGCGGGCTACGTAGCCAAAAACATTCAGTACTTC.

This clone has only one observation. The gene calls are TRBV28 and TRBJ1-2, with 8 bases that match TRBD1. Germline V gives CDR1 MDHEN, CDR2 SYDVKM. V gave up 6 bases and J gave up 7 bases; unmatched junction bases: 10. The CDR3 runs to 14 residues. The CDR3 nucleotides are TGTGCCAGCAGCCCCGGGACAGGAAGTTTTGGCTACACCTTC. It yields the protein CASSPGTGSFGYTF.

The chain has TRBV6-5 and TRBJ1-2, with D unclear. Trimming shortened V by 0 bases and J by 7 bases, and 15 bases separated the two germline ends. The CDR3 runs to 15 residues. Germline CDR1 reads MNHEY; CDR2 reads SVGAGI. CDR3 amino acids: CASSYSRSGGGGYTF. DNA for the CDR3: TGTGCCAGCAGTTACTCCAGATCTGGAGGTGGTGGCTACACCTTC.

The chain carries TRBV9 and TRBJ2-1; 10 bases are shared with TRBD1. The CDR3 is 14 residues long. Trimming cost V 1 base and J 6 bases; bases outside gene matches: 1. CDR1 SGDLS and CDR2 YYNGEE come from the germline V gene. The CDR3: CASSVRTGGNEQFF. CDR3 sequence (DNA): TGTGCCAGCAGCGTAAGGACAGGGGGCAATGAGCAGTTCTTC.

This rearrangement joins TRBV6-5 to TRBJ1-2; D may be TRBD1 (6 bases). V lost 7 bases and J lost 7, with 10 bases in between. Germline V gene sequence: CDR1 MNHEY, CDR2 SVGAGI. This CDR3 region has 11 residues. As DNA, the CDR3 is TGTGCCAGCACCATGGGGGCTGGCTACACCTTC. This sequence encodes CASTMGAGYTF.

The V call is TRBV10-3, the J call TRBJ2-3; tentatively, D is TRBD2 (5 bases). The CDR3 has 13 amino acids. Germline CDR1 is ENHRY and CDR2 is SYGVKD. V dropped 8 bases and J dropped 4 bases, with 13 bases sitting between them. This CDR3 is CAIAGNSSDTQYF. Here the CDR3 DNA reads TGTGCCATCGCCGGGAACAGTTCAGATACGCAGTATTTT.

The chain combines TRBV7-3 with TRBJ2-2; 8 nucleotides line up with TRBD1. V trimming: 4 bases; J trimming: 7 bases; junction bases outside the gene matches: 5. CDR1 and CDR2 from the germline V gene are SGHTA and FQGTGA. This CDR3 has 14 amino acids. The CDR3 DNA follows: TGTGCCAGCAGCTACCACGGACAGGGCGGGGAGCTGTTTTTT. It codes for CASSYHGQGGELFF.